The 9 T cell receptor beta chains given below trace back to one sample, sequenced in a study of T cell changes during pregnancy in multiple sclerosis (dated by TCRdb to the late 2010s). The receptor library was made with the immunoSEQ multiplex PCR assay. Held by TCRdb, this immuneACCESS table contains in-frame sequences only and omits some clones. Under half of the omission traces to an unresolved V gene where checked; the cause of the rest is unknown. This sample lists under 55,000 clones; approximately 93% were detected once. The ten top clones hold roughly 0.33% of the sample. Sequenced material: CD4+ T cells from peripheral blood mononuclear cells, taken in the third trimester of pregnancy. These receptors came from a female donor with multiple sclerosis, enrolled in a pregnancy study.

The chain is built from TRBV28 and TRBJ2-7; 7 positions agree with TRBD2. With 1 base clipped from V and 5 bases from J, the junction kept 8 bases outside the gene matches. The CDR3 has 15 amino acids. Germline V CDR1 and CDR2: MDHEN, SYDVKM. CDR3: CASSLSVTSFNEQYF. In DNA form, the CDR3 reads TGTGCCAGCAGTTTATCCGTGACTAGCTTTAACGAGCAGTACTTC.

This chain uses TRBV9 with TRBJ2-5; 10 nucleotides align to TRBD2. Per germline, CDR1 SGDLS and CDR2 YYNGEE. The V gene end was trimmed by 0 bases and the J gene end by 5 bases; junction bases not matched to a gene: 10. The CDR3 covers 17 residues. The CDR3: CASSVDPAGGPVETQYF. The CDR3 DNA is TGTGCCAGCAGCGTAGATCCAGCGGGGGGGCCTGTGGAGACCCAGTACTTC.

The chain links TRBV6-1 to TRBJ2-5, with D perhaps TRBD2 (6 bases). Between the trimmed V and J ends, which lost 1 base and 4 bases, there was a span of 10 bases. Germline CDR1 and CDR2: MNHNS and SASEGT. The CDR3 covers 14 residues. For the CDR3, the DNA is TGTGCCAGCAGTGAAGTCGGGGGTCCAGAGACCCAGTACTTC. This encodes CASSEVGGPETQYF.

The chain recombines TRBV7-8 with TRBJ1-5; 12 nucleotides match TRBD1. Germline values: CDR1 SGHVS, CDR2 FQNEAQ. There are 18 residues in the CDR3. V was pared by 1 base and J by 7 bases, with 11 bases of the junction left unmatched. CDR3 DNA: TGTGCCAGCAGCTTAGTCCCCAGGCGGGACAGGGGGCAACAGCCCCAGCATTTT. It is translated as CASSLVPRRDRGQQPQHF.

The chain joins TRBV28 to TRBJ1-4; 9 bases align to TRBD1. Losses at the gene ends were 6 bases for V and 7 bases for J; bases not matched to a gene: 9. CDR1 and CDR2 from the germline V gene are MDHEN and SYDVKM. CDR3 length: 15 amino acids. This CDR3 is CASSSTGGPGEKLFF. As DNA, the CDR3 is TGTGCCAGCAGCTCTACAGGGGGCCCGGGTGAAAAACTGTTTTTT.

This sequence joins TRBV2 and TRBJ2-4; possible D gene TRBD1, 6 bases. Germline assignment: CDR1 SNHLY and CDR2 FYNNEI. V gave up 8 bases and J gave up 7 bases, with 18 bases separating them. The CDR3 loop spans 14 amino acids. The CDR3 is CASSGRDRYNIQYF. In DNA, the CDR3 is TGTGCCAGCTCCGGTCGTGACAGGTATAACATTCAGTACTTC.

V is TRBV14 and J is TRBJ2-5; D is possibly TRBD1 (5 bases). Looked up from germline, CDR1 is SGHDN and CDR2 is FVKESK. Trimming took off 5 bases at V and 7 bases at J, with 20 bases between the two ends. This CDR3 contains 15 residues. The CDR3 coding sequence is TGTGCCAGCAGCTTTAGGTGGTCGGAGCAGGGGACCCAGTACTTC. Translating it yields CASSFRWSEQGTQYF.

The chain is built from TRBV5-5 and TRBJ2-3; possibly TRBD1 for D (5 bases). The CDR3 extends over 17 amino acids. Per the germline V gene, CDR1 is SGHKS and CDR2 is YYEKEE (reference sequence). V gave up 4 bases and J gave up 2 bases, with 20 bases separating them. The CDR3: CASSPPEWGAPTDTQYF. The CDR3 nucleotides are TGTGCCAGCAGCCCACCTGAGTGGGGCGCCCCCACAGATACGCAGTATTTT.

The chain employs TRBV7-2 and TRBJ1-5; D not resolved. The V and J ends lost 5 bases and 6 bases respectively, with 11 bases between them. CDR3 length: 13 residues. Germline lookup yields CDR1 SGHTA and CDR2 FQGNSA. The CDR3 region has the DNA TGTGCCAGCAGCACCCAGACAAGTCAGCCCCAGCATTTT. This codes for CASSTQTSQPQHF.